One sample yielded the 15 T cell receptor beta chains listed below, sequenced in a study of blood T cell repertoires in COVID-19. Assay: immunoSEQ multiplex PCR; the TCRdb copy retains only in-frame clones and omits some. The sample records around 220,000 clones, 80% to 90% being singletons. The specimen sequenced was peripheral blood. These receptors were taken from a woman in her forties or fifties with acute or convalescent COVID-19.

The chain is built from TRBV5-1 and TRBJ1-2; D is uncertain. The CDR3 has 18 residues. Trimming removed 1 base at V and 1 base at J, with 20 bases between. Looked up from germline, CDR1 is SGHRS and CDR2 is YFSETQ. As DNA, the CDR3 is TGCGCCAGCAGCTTGATTAGTGGGCCTCACTCGCTTAACTATGGCTACACCTTC. This encodes CASSLISGPHSLNYGYTF.

The V gene is TRBV18, the J gene TRBJ2-2, with TRBD1 as a possible D gene (6 bases). The CDR3 runs 14 residues. Trimming removed 5 bases at V and 1 base at J, with 8 bases between. Germline V gene sequence: CDR1 KGHSH, CDR2 LQKENI. The CDR3 reads CASSLQGNTGELFF. In DNA, the CDR3 is TGTGCCAGCTCATTACAGGGGAACACCGGGGAGCTGTTTTTT.

This rearrangement joins TRBV9 to TRBJ1-3; TRBD1 matches at 8 bases. Per the germline V gene, CDR1 is SGDLS and CDR2 is YYNGEE. The CDR3 has 15 residues. The trim removed 4 bases at V and 4 bases at J, leaving 7 bases unmatched. CDR3 sequence: CASSPWTGKGNTIYF. DNA for the CDR3: TGTGCCAGCAGCCCTTGGACAGGGAAAGGAAACACCATATATTTT. Looking up the rest from reference TRBV9 and TRBJ1-3 gives the full variable domain: DSGVTQTPKHLITATGQRVTLRCSPRSGDLSVYWYQQSLDQGLQFLIQYYNGEERAKGNILERFSAQQFPDLHSELNLSSLELGDSALYFCASSPWTGKGNTIYFGEGSWLTVV.

The rearrangement links TRBV6-5 to TRBJ2-2; a possible D gene is TRBD1 (6 bases). Between the trimmed V and J ends, which lost 5 bases and 4 bases, there was a span of 14 bases. Germline assignment: CDR1 MNHEY and CDR2 SVGAGI. The CDR3 sequence is 15 residues long. The CDR3 is CASSTGQFLTGELFF. The CDR3 DNA reads as TGTGCCAGCAGTACCGGACAGTTTCTCACCGGGGAGCTGTTTTTT.

This rearrangement joins TRBV30 to TRBJ2-5; unclear D gene. The ends were cut back, 3 bases at V and 5 bases at J, with 7 bases in the middle. This CDR3 has 11 residues. Germline V gene sequence: CDR1 GTSNPN, CDR2 SVGIG (reference sequence). CDR3 loop: CAWRLTETQYF. Here the CDR3 DNA reads TGTGCCTGGAGACTTACGGAGACCCAGTACTTC.

This clone was detected only a few times. The V call is TRBV15, the J call TRBJ1-5, with D perhaps matching TRBD1 (6 bases). V was clipped by 2 bases and J by 5 bases, with 13 bases between them. Germline CDR1 and CDR2: LNHNV and YYDKDF (reference sequence). This CDR3 spans 15 amino acids. In DNA form, the CDR3 reads TGTGCCACCAGCAGATCGGGGGGCAGTTATCAGCCCCAGCATTTT. Translating gives CATSRSGGSYQPQHF.

This clone was detected only a few times. This sequence joins TRBV7-2 and TRBJ2-1, with 10 nucleotides matching TRBD1. The CDR3 consists of 15 residues. Germline CDR1 and CDR2: SGHTA and FQGNSA. After removal of 1 base from V and 8 bases from J, the junction contained 5 bases not matched to a gene. CDR3 protein: CASSLVGTGAHEQFF. For the CDR3, the DNA is TGTGCCAGCAGCTTAGTCGGGACAGGGGCTCATGAGCAGTTCTTC.

The genes are TRBV19 and TRBJ1-1; no clear D. This CDR3 contains 11 residues. Trimming shortened V by 7 bases and J by 4 bases, and 7 bases separated the two germline ends. From germline, CDR1 is LNHDA and CDR2 SQIVND (reference sequence). CDR3 amino acids: CASTEATEAFF. The CDR3 coding sequence is TGTGCCAGTACCGAAGCCACTGAAGCTTTCTTT.

The rearrangement joins TRBV5-5 to TRBJ2-7, with a possible D match to TRBD2 (6 bases). Trimming removed 0 bases from V and 3 bases from J, with 10 bases in between. The CDR3 extends over 14 amino acids. Germline V gives CDR1 SGHKS, CDR2 YYEKEE (reference sequence). The CDR3 DNA sequence: TGTGCCAGCAGCTTGGAAAGGCGGGACTACGAGCAGTACTTC. Residues: CASSLERRDYEQYF.

The chain uses TRBV11-3 and TRBJ1-1, with 8 bases that match TRBD1. Germline CDR1 SGHNT, CDR2 YENEEA. This CDR3 is 15 amino acids long. Trimming cost V 5 bases and J 1 base; bases outside gene matches: 6. The CDR3 nucleotides read TGTGCCAGCAGCAAGATTGGACAGGGGAACACTGAAGCTTTCTTT. Translating it yields CASSKIGQGNTEAFF.

This chain connects TRBV30 to TRBJ2-1; tentative D call: TRBD1 (5 bases). Trimming left V 2 bases short and J 7 bases short, with 21 bases between. In germline, CDR1 is GTSNPN, CDR2 SVGIG (reference sequence). This CDR3 is built from 16 residues. The DNA of the CDR3 is TGTGCCTGGAGTCTAGGGGTCAGAAGCCTGGTAAATGAGCAGTTCTTC. As protein: CAWSLGVRSLVNEQFF.

The gene calls are TRBV29-1 and TRBJ1-2; maybe TRBD1 (5 bases). Per the germline V gene, CDR1 is SQVTM and CDR2 is ANQGSEA. V lost 7 bases and J 8 bases, leaving 17 bases between the germline ends. The CDR3 is made up of 12 amino acids. The CDR3 region is CSAWSDMGGYTF. The DNA of the CDR3 is TGCAGCGCTTGGTCGGACATGGGGGGCTACACCTTC. Full variable domain (outside the CDR3, taken from reference TRBV29-1 and TRBJ1-2): SAVISQKPSRDICQRGTSLTIQCQVDSQVTMMFWYRQQPGQSLTLIATANQGSEATYESGFVIDKFPISRPNLTFSTLTVSNMSPEDSSIYLCSAWSDMGGYTFGSGTRLTVV.

The chain couples TRBV19 to TRBJ2-7, with 7 bases identical to TRBD1. The germline V gene has CDR1 LNHDA and CDR2 SQIVND (reference sequence). V shed 3 bases, J shed 9 bases, and the junction held 20 bases outside the gene matches. CDR3 size: 17 residues. The CDR3 nucleotides are TGTGCCAGTAGTATGGGGTTTAGGGACAGCTCGCACTTGGGGCAGTACTTC. As protein: CASSMGFRDSSHLGQYF.

The V gene is TRBV9, the J gene TRBJ2-7; 13 nucleotides line up with TRBD2. J lost 2 bases, V lost 0 bases, and 2 bases had no gene match. The germline V gene has CDR1 SGDLS and CDR2 YYNGEE. The CDR3 loop spans 16 amino acids. The CDR3 nucleotides are TGTGCCAGCAGCGTAGGGGGGACTAGCGGGGCCTACGAGCAGTACTTC. It codes for CASSVGGTSGAYEQYF.

This chain uses TRBV7-2 with TRBJ2-7; TRBD2 aligns across 11 bases. V trimming: 5 bases; J trimming: 5 bases; junction bases outside the gene matches: 5. The CDR3 has 14 residues. Germline values: CDR1 SGHTA, CDR2 FQGNSA. This CDR3 reads CASSPGLAEHEQYF. CDR3 DNA: TGTGCCAGCAGCCCGGGACTAGCGGAACACGAGCAGTACTTC. The whole variable domain, filled in from reference TRBV7-2 and TRBJ2-7, reads GAGVSQSPSNKVTEKGKDVELRCDPISGHTALYWYRQSLGQGLEFLIYFQGNSAPDKSGLPSDRFSAERTGGSVSTLTIQRTQQEDSAVYLCASSPGLAEHEQYFGPGTRLTVT.